This entry concerns a single T cell receptor (beta chain). Its target is not known. The CDR3 has 14 amino acids. V lost 7 bases, J lost 1 base, and 16 bases lay in between. CDR1 and CDR2 (germline): SQVTM, ANQGSEA. This sample was taken from a study of T cell responses to AZD1222 COVID-19 vaccine. Whole-study results and caveats: Just a handful of AZD1222 recipients tested seropositive at baseline.

Using immunoSEQ multiplex PCR, the repertoire was profiled, and TCRdb retains in-frame clones only, with some absent. Here the sample spans fewer than 120,000 clones, 88% being singletons. This chain uses TRBV29-1 with TRBJ2-5, with no clear D. The TCR originated in an adult in good health. The sample was peripheral blood, taken on day 0 of AZD1222 vaccination. Written as DNA, the CDR3 is TGCAGCGCAGAGGAATGGAAGAGCCAAGAGACCCAGTACTTC. As protein: CSAEEWKSQETQYF.